These 16 T cell receptor beta chains share one sample of origin, sequenced in a study of cytomegalovirus exposure and HLA in healthy donors. The assay was immunoSEQ multiplex PCR, and TCRdb's table has in-frame clones only and misses some. The sample yields 150,000 to 170,000 clones, 86% seen once. The sequencing sample was made of PBMCs. These receptors originate from a human donor in good health.

The table lists this clone with a count of one. The V and J genes are TRBV6-5 and TRBJ2-5; 10 bases agree with TRBD1. With 2 bases clipped from V and 5 bases from J, the junction kept 8 bases outside the gene matches. The CDR3 is 16 amino acids. The germline V gene has CDR1 MNHEY and CDR2 SVGAGI. The CDR3 loop reads CASSYPGQGKGETQYF. The DNA for the CDR3 is TGTGCCAGCAGTTACCCGGGACAGGGGAAGGGGGAGACCCAGTACTTC.

This sequence joins TRBV13 and TRBJ2-7; 10 bases map to TRBD1. Germline V gene data show CDR1 as PRHDT and CDR2 as FYEKMQ (reference sequence). Trimming took 5 bases from V and 7 from J; bases not matched to a gene: 8. The length of the CDR3 is 14 residues. The CDR3 nucleotides read TGTGCCAGCAGCCGATGGGGACAGGGGCCGGAGCAGTACTTC. Encoded protein: CASSRWGQGPEQYF.

This chain connects TRBV5-1 to TRBJ1-2, with 10 bases that match TRBD1. Unmatched junction bases numbered 5, after V lost 5 bases and J lost 4 bases. CDR3 length: 14 residues. From germline, CDR1 is SGHRS and CDR2 YFSETQ. CDR3 sequence (DNA): TGCGCCAGCAGGCCCGGGACAGGGGTCTATGGCTACACCTTC. It yields the protein CASRPGTGVYGYTF.

The V and J genes are TRBV11-2 and TRBJ2-7; weak D call: TRBD2 (5 bases). The CDR3 consists of 15 residues. Germline V gene sequence: CDR1 SGHAT, CDR2 FQNNGV. V gave up 0 bases and J gave up 3 bases, with 12 bases separating them. The CDR3 sequence: CASSLEYGERYEQYF. In DNA form, the CDR3 reads TGTGCCAGCAGCTTAGAATACGGGGAGCGCTACGAGCAGTACTTC.

This clone was recorded only once. The V and J genes are TRBV6-5 and TRBJ1-3; D is unresolved. The CDR3 runs to 12 residues. V lost 7 bases, J lost 2 bases, and 6 bases lay in between. Germline assignment: CDR1 MNHEY and CDR2 SVGAGI. CDR3 sequence reads: CASIGTGNTIYF. For the CDR3, the DNA is TGTGCCAGCATCGGGACTGGAAACACCATATATTTT.

The CDR3 sequence is CASSLVGAGDYGYTF. The CDR3 DNA sequence: TGTGCCAGCAGCTTGGTGGGGGCAGGGGACTATGGCTACACCTTC. The chain is built from TRBV5-4 and TRBJ1-2; the D gene is possibly TRBD1 (6 bases). V shed 0 bases and J shed 3 bases, with 12 bases lying between them. Germline-derived CDR1 and CDR2 are SGHNT and YYREEE (reference sequence). CDR3 length equals 15 residues.

This clone was seen more than once but under ten times. The chain carries TRBV2 and TRBJ2-7; 7 positions match TRBD1. This CDR3 has 13 residues. Germline V gives CDR1 SNHLY, CDR2 FYNNEI. After removal of 8 bases from V and 4 bases from J, the junction contained 8 bases not matched to a gene. The CDR3 DNA reads TGTGCCAGCCTCGGTGACAGGGAGTACGAGCAGTACTTC. It encodes CASLGDREYEQYF.

This rearrangement joins TRBV2 to TRBJ1-4, with D tentatively TRBD1 (6 bases). CDR1 is SNHLY and CDR2 is FYNNEI in the germline V gene. CDR3 length equals 14 residues. V was cut by 6 bases and J by 3 bases, with 11 bases left in between. Here the CDR3 reads CASSVQGANEKLFF. CDR3 in DNA: TGTGCCAGCAGCGTACAGGGAGCTAATGAAAAACTGTTTTTT.

The table lists this clone with a count of one. V and J are TRBV11-2 and TRBJ2-3; D is possibly TRBD1 (6 bases). The length of the CDR3 is 14 residues. Germline V gene data show CDR1 as SGHAT and CDR2 as FQNNGV. V lost 8 bases to trimming and J lost 0 bases, with 12 bases between them. CDR3 amino acids: CASSRGGSTDTQYF. The CDR3 region has the DNA TGTGCCAGCTCCCGAGGGGGTAGCACAGATACGCAGTATTTT.

The rearrangement uses TRBV7-9 and TRBJ1-1; 7 positions match TRBD1. Losses at the gene ends were 4 bases for V and 3 bases for J; bases not matched to a gene: 5. The CDR3 sequence is 14 residues long. Per the germline V gene, CDR1 is SEHNR and CDR2 is FQNEAQ (reference sequence). For the CDR3, the DNA is TGTGCCAGCAGCTCAAACCAGGGGGACACTGAAGCTTTCTTT. Amino acid sequence: CASSSNQGDTEAFF.

The rearrangement links TRBV10-3 to TRBJ1-2; D is possibly TRBD1 (6 bases). The V and J ends lost 6 bases and 2 bases respectively, with 13 bases between them. This CDR3 is built from 14 residues. Germline V lookup: CDR1 ENHRY, CDR2 SYGVKD. The DNA of the CDR3 is TGTGCCATCAGACGGGACACCGGGAACTATGGCTACACCTTC. Encoded protein: CAIRRDTGNYGYTF.

This sequence joins TRBV9 and TRBJ2-3; 7 bases agree with TRBD2. CDR1 is SGDLS, CDR2 YYNGEE, per germline. The CDR3 contains 16 residues. J gave up 8 bases and V 0 bases, and 12 bases lay outside the gene matches. Written as DNA, the CDR3 is TGTGCCAGCAGCGTAGGCCTGGGACTACCCCAAGTTACGCAGTATTTT. Translation: CASSVGLGLPQVTQYF.

The rearrangement joins TRBV28 to TRBJ2-5; D might be TRBD2 (5 bases). This CDR3 contains 13 residues. The V gene lost 3 bases and the J gene lost 4 bases, with 9 bases spanning the gap. CDR1 is MDHEN, CDR2 SYDVKM, per germline. The CDR3 nucleotides are TGTGCCAGCAGTTTGTCGGGGAGAGAGACCCAGTACTTC. Translated: CASSLSGRETQYF.

In this sample, this clone turned up a few times. The chain combines TRBV7-9 with TRBJ2-5, with 12 positions matching TRBD2. Trimming took 1 base from V and 5 from J; bases not matched to a gene: 2. CDR1 SEHNR and CDR2 FQNEAQ come from the germline V gene (reference sequence). CDR3 length: 15 amino acids. CDR3 sequence (DNA): TGTGCCAGCAGCTTAGTCACTAGCGGGAGGGAGACCCAGTACTTC. This gives the protein CASSLVTSGRETQYF.

This chain links TRBV10-2 with TRBJ2-5, with a tentative D call TRBD1 (5 bases). Germline-derived CDR1 and CDR2 are WSHSY and SAAADI. V was cut by 5 bases and J by 11 bases, with 18 bases left in between. The CDR3 loop spans 13 amino acids. CDR3 sequence reads: CASSSIRVVGQYF. DNA for the CDR3: TGCGCCAGCAGTTCCATCAGGGTAGTTGGGCAGTACTTC.

The genes are TRBV9 and TRBJ2-3; 8 bases are shared with TRBD2. Germline V gives CDR1 SGDLS, CDR2 YYNGEE. The V and J ends lost 0 bases and 3 bases, in that order; junction bases with no gene match: 3. The CDR3 has 15 amino acids. The CDR3 DNA is TGTGCCAGCAGCGTAGTCGGGACTAGAACAGATACGCAGTATTTT. This gives the protein CASSVVGTRTDTQYF.